This is a list of T cell receptor beta chains from one sample in a study of shared clonotypes between healthy human individuals. Sequenced by immunoSEQ multiplex PCR; TCRdb stores in-frame clones only, minus some. There are 400,000 or so clones in the sample; 95% to 97% occur only once, and about 0.32% lies in the top ten. The sample consisted of memory CD8+ T cells sorted from blood. The receptors here all came from a man between 25 and 39 years old in good health. Each CDR3 is given with its conserved first and last residue. Fields, in order: D gene, J gene, V gene, clone size, CDR3 protein, CDR3 DNA. The D gene is left open where the match is weak. Expanded clones get a size class; other rows say once, few or many, or leave the size out.

TRBD1	TRBJ1-5	TRBV27	-	CASSRWDRGYVVSNQPQHF	TGTGCCAGCAGTAGATGGGACAGGGGGTACGTGGTTAGCAATCAGCCCCAGCATTTT
-	TRBJ2-7	TRBV28	-	CASSLGRSYEQYF	TGTGCCAGCAGTTTAGGTAGGTCCTACGAGCAGTACTTC
-	TRBJ2-7	TRBV2	-	CASSDSYEQYF	TGTGCCAGCAGTGACTCCTACGAGCAGTACTTC
-	TRBJ1-1	TRBV19	-	CASSMGVWAEAFF	TGTGCCAGTAGTATGGGTGTGTGGGCTGAAGCTTTCTTT
-	TRBJ1-5	TRBV28	-	CASSLNPRSGAQHF	TGTGCCAGCAGTTTAAACCCGAGGTCGGGGGCCCAGCATTTT
-	TRBJ2-3	TRBV27	-	CASSLFRRSTDTQYF	TGTGCCAGCAGTTTGTTTCGGCGCAGCACAGATACGCAGTATTTT
-	TRBJ2-7	TRBV28	few	CASSFPPSSYEQYF	TGTGCCAGCAGTTTCCCCCCTTCGAGCTACGAGCAGTACTTC
-	TRBJ2-3	TRBV13	-	CASSSIPRAGVGHADTQYF	TGTGCCAGCAGCTCCATTCCCCGAGCGGGCGTCGGGCACGCAGATACGCAGTATTTT
-	TRBJ2-7	TRBV19	-	CASSETGAKYEQYF	TGTGCCAGTAGCGAGACCGGGGCCAAGTACGAGCAGTACTTC
TRBD2	TRBJ2-3	TRBV10-3	-	CAISETSGSTDTQYF	TGTGCCATCAGTGAGACTAGCGGTAGCACAGATACGCAGTATTTT
TRBD2	TRBJ2-7	TRBV28	once	CASTTPRGRGSYEQYF	TGTGCCAGCACCACGCCCCGCGGGAGGGGGTCCTACGAGCAGTACTTC
-	TRBJ2-2	TRBV2	once	CASSETRVETGELFF	TGTGCCAGCAGTGAAACTAGGGTCGAAACCGGGGAGCTGTTTTTT
-	TRBJ2-5	TRBV29-1	-	CSVDRAVGETQYF	TGCAGCGTTGATCGAGCGGTGGGAGAGACCCAGTACTTC
-	TRBJ1-5	TRBV6-5	-	CASSQRGGQPQHF	TGTGCCAGCAGCCAACGAGGGGGTCAGCCCCAGCATTTT
-	TRBJ1-5	TRBV13	-	CASSLRQSNQPQHF	TGTGCCAGCAGCTTACGGCAGAGCAATCAGCCCCAGCATTTT
-	TRBJ2-7	TRBV28	-	CASSFRNEQYF	TGTGCCAGCAGTTTTCGGAACGAGCAGTACTTC
TRBD1	TRBJ1-2	TRBV6-1	-	CASRDTGGWYGYTF	TGTGCCAGCAGGGATACAGGGGGATGGTATGGCTACACCTTC
-	TRBJ2-1	TRBV11-2	-	CASSQAVKGYNEQFF	TGTGCCAGCAGCCAAGCGGTTAAAGGGTACAATGAGCAGTTCTTC
-	TRBJ1-1	TRBV18	-	CASSPTGGNTEAFF	TGTGCCAGCTCCCCGACCGGAGGGAACACTGAAGCTTTCTTT
-	TRBJ2-7	TRBV28	-	CASSFVSYEQYF	TGTGCCAGCAGTTTCGTCTCCTACGAGCAGTACTTC
TRBD1	TRBJ1-5	TRBV28	-	CASSSPKQGWNNQPQHF	TGTGCCAGCAGTTCACCTAAACAGGGGTGGAACAATCAGCCCCAGCATTTT
-	TRBJ2-2	TRBV5-8	once	CARRNRDVANTGELFF	TGTGCCAGACGGAACCGGGACGTCGCGAACACCGGGGAGCTGTTTTTT
-	TRBJ1-4	TRBV30	-	CASGAGEKLFF	TGTGCCTCAGGGGCAGGGGAAAAACTGTTTTTT
TRBD2	TRBJ2-5	TRBV28	-	CASSFGTSFKETQYF	TGTGCCAGCAGTTTCGGGACTAGTTTTAAAGAGACCCAGTACTTC
-	TRBJ2-7	TRBV28	-	CASSSEGRSYEQYF	TGTGCCAGCAGCTCGGAGGGGCGCTCCTACGAGCAGTACTTC
TRBD2	TRBJ2-2	TRBV25-1	-	CASSDDRLAGSGELFF	TGTGCCAGCAGTGATGACAGGCTAGCGGGTTCCGGGGAGCTGTTTTTT
TRBD1	TRBJ2-7	TRBV6-5	-	CASSTAGTGSYEQYF	TGTGCCAGCAGTACCGCCGGGACAGGCTCCTACGAGCAGTACTTC
-	TRBJ1-1	TRBV5-4	once	CASSLANRGPNTEAFF	TGTGCCAGCAGCTTGGCAAACCGCGGGCCGAACACTGAAGCTTTCTTT
-	TRBJ1-5	TRBV6-1	-	CASSVSVRDQPQHF	TGTGCCAGCAGTGTATCAGTCCGAGATCAGCCCCAGCATTTT
-	TRBJ2-2	TRBV30	-	CAWGVLLDNTGELFF	TGTGCCTGGGGTGTACTCCTGGACAACACCGGGGAGCTGTTTTTT
TRBD2	TRBJ2-5	TRBV10-2	-	CASTLTSGETQYF	TGCGCCAGCACCCTGACTAGCGGGGAGACCCAGTACTTC
TRBD2	TRBJ2-1	TRBV9	-	CASSVSSGAYNEQFF	TGTGCCAGCAGCGTGTCTAGCGGTGCCTACAATGAGCAGTTCTTC
-	TRBJ1-5	TRBV28	-	CASSQFSGWGQPQHF	TGTGCCAGCAGTCAGTTCTCAGGGTGGGGTCAGCCCCAGCATTTT
TRBD2	TRBJ2-1	TRBV10-1	-	CARATGAGGPDNEQFF	TGCGCCAGGGCGACGGGAGCGGGAGGGCCGGACAATGAGCAGTTCTTC
-	TRBJ2-3	TRBV9	-	CASSVGGGGTDTQYF	TGTGCCAGCAGCGTAGGAGGTGGAGGAACAGATACGCAGTATTTT
TRBD1	TRBJ2-7	TRBV30	few	CAWSVLRQGAEQYF	TGTGCCTGGAGTGTACTTCGACAGGGGGCCGAGCAGTACTTC
TRBD2	TRBJ2-3	TRBV5-6	-	CASSYPSGSTDTQYF	TGTGCCAGCAGCTACCCTAGCGGGAGCACAGATACGCAGTATTTT
-	TRBJ1-1	TRBV11-2	-	CASSSRGGSTEAFF	TGTGCCAGCAGCTCACGAGGGGGGAGCACTGAAGCTTTCTTT
-	TRBJ2-4	TRBV7-9	-	CASSLAVTDIQYF	TGTGCCAGCAGCTTAGCAGTGACGGACATTCAGTACTTC
-	TRBJ1-1	TRBV5-6	-	CASSLQGRVTEAFF	TGTGCCAGCAGCTTACAGGGTAGGGTCACTGAAGCTTTCTTT
TRBD1	TRBJ2-7	TRBV5-1	-	CASSRTGAAYEQYF	TGCGCCAGCAGCCGGACAGGGGCCGCCTACGAGCAGTACTTC
TRBD2	TRBJ2-5	TRBV6-5	-	CASSIGLAGETQYF	TGTGCCAGCAGCATAGGACTAGCGGGAGAGACCCAGTACTTC
-	TRBJ2-7	TRBV27	once	CASSSRNEQYF	TGTGCCAGCAGTTCCAGGAACGAGCAGTACTTC
TRBD1	TRBJ2-7	TRBV11-2	-	CASSFRRDRGTYEQYF	TGTGCCAGCAGCTTCCGTAGGGACAGGGGGACCTACGAGCAGTACTTC
-	TRBJ2-7	TRBV2	-	CASSVTYEQYF	TGTGCCAGCAGTGTGACCTACGAGCAGTACTTC
TRBD2	TRBJ2-1	TRBV4-1	once	CASSQDITRDYPGYDNEQFF	TGCGCCAGCAGCCAAGATATTACGAGGGACTACCCGGGGTACGACAATGAGCAGTTCTTC
TRBD2	TRBJ2-7	TRBV27	once	CASSDRTSGRYEQYF	TGTGCCAGCAGCGACCGGACTAGCGGGAGATACGAGCAGTACTTC
TRBD2	TRBJ2-7	TRBV2	-	CASSLTSGTSYEQYF	TGTGCCAGCAGTTTAACTAGCGGGACCTCTTACGAGCAGTACTTC
-	TRBJ2-7	TRBV19	-	CASTGSPYEQYF	TGTGCCAGTACAGGCAGTCCCTACGAGCAGTACTTC
-	TRBJ1-5	TRBV30	-	CAWSASRGPYSNQPQHF	TGTGCCTGGAGTGCTTCCAGGGGCCCTTATAGCAATCAGCCCCAGCATTTT
TRBD2	TRBJ2-3	TRBV6-1	-	CATGLAPTSTDTQYF	TGTGCCACCGGACTAGCGCCAACTAGCACAGATACGCAGTATTTT
TRBD2	TRBJ2-3	TRBV5-1	once	CASSLGLAGGPRTDTQYF	TGCGCCAGCAGCTTGGGCCTAGCGGGAGGGCCACGCACAGATACGCAGTATTTT
TRBD1	TRBJ1-2	TRBV4-1	-	CASSQAQGAGYGYTF	TGCGCCAGCAGCCAAGCCCAGGGGGCGGGCTATGGCTACACCTTC
-	TRBJ2-2	TRBV13	-	CASSHSTGSPGELFF	TGTGCCAGCAGCCATTCGACAGGTAGTCCCGGGGAGCTGTTTTTT